Presented here are 23 T cell receptor beta chains from one specimen sequenced in a study of blood T cell repertoires in COVID-19. Here immunoSEQ multiplex PCR was the method, and the copy in TCRdb shows in-frame clones only, minus some. Seen here are some 190,000 clones, roughly 90% observed once, and the top ten hold less than 7.5%. The sample consisted of peripheral blood. The receptors shown here come from a woman between 40 and 55 years old who had recovered from COVID-19.

V and J are TRBV27 and TRBJ2-3; 12 nucleotides agree with TRBD2. CDR1 and CDR2 from the germline V gene are MNHEY and SMNVEV (reference sequence). The CDR3 extends over 16 amino acids. The J segment lost 5 bases and the V segment lost 2 bases, leaving 5 bases of the junction unmatched. CDR3 bases: TGTGCCAGCAGTTTACTGGCTAGCGGGAGGGAAGATACGCAGTATTTT. This translates into CASSLLASGREDTQYF.

J is TRBJ2-7 and V is TRBV9, with TRBD1 matching over 7 bases. V shed 4 bases and J 6 bases; nucleotides not matched to a gene: 19. The CDR3 is 17 amino acids. The germline gives CDR1 SGDLS, CDR2 YYNGEE. CDR3 protein: CASSPADGDRVTFEQYF. The CDR3 region has the DNA TGTGCCAGCAGCCCAGCAGACGGAGACAGGGTGACATTCGAGCAGTACTTC.

This clone was recorded a few times. The CDR3 bases are TGTGCCAGCATACGAGGAGGCTATGGCTACACCTTC. This sequence encodes CASIRGGYGYTF. The chain uses TRBV2 and TRBJ1-2; D gene uncertain. The V end lost 7 bases, the J end lost 4 bases, and 10 bases lay between the germline ends. CDR1 SNHLY and CDR2 FYNNEI come from the germline V gene. CDR3 length: 12 residues.

V is TRBV9 and J is TRBJ2-7; the D gene is possibly TRBD2 (5 bases). In germline, CDR1 is SGDLS, CDR2 YYNGEE. Trimming cost V 1 base and J 5 bases, with 10 bases left between them. The CDR3 consists of 13 residues. The CDR3 DNA sequence: TGTGCCAGCAGCGTAACCCCAGCGGACGAGCAGTACTTC. Protein product: CASSVTPADEQYF.

The gene calls are TRBV6-5 and TRBJ2-3, with no clear D. This CDR3 comprises 12 residues. V lost 4 bases, J lost 3 bases, and 5 bases lay in between. Per germline, CDR1 MNHEY and CDR2 SVGAGI. The CDR3 DNA reads as TGTGCCAGCAGTTCACATACAGATACGCAGTATTTT. Translation gives CASSSHTDTQYF.

V is TRBV6-5 and J is TRBJ1-5, with TRBD1 matching over 9 bases. The CDR3 has 15 residues. Looked up from germline, CDR1 is MNHEY and CDR2 is SVGAGI. Germline trimming cut 6 bases from V and 6 bases from J; bases unmatched to any gene: 9. This CDR3 is CASSLQGAQGQPQHF. The CDR3 DNA reads TGTGCCAGCAGCTTACAGGGGGCGCAGGGTCAGCCCCAGCATTTT.

This chain uses TRBV6-5 with TRBJ2-7; 8 bases agree with TRBD1. The CDR3 contains 13 residues. CDR1 is MNHEY, CDR2 SVGAGI, per germline. The DNA of the CDR3 is TGTACCTGTGCAGGACAGGGCTTTGTCGAGCAGTACTTC. Encoded protein: CTCAGQGFVEQYF.

The chain has TRBV3-1 (or the pseudogene TRBV3-2) and TRBJ1-6, with D perhaps matching TRBD1 (6 bases). With 4 bases removed from V and 8 bases from J, the gap between germline ends came to 12 bases. This CDR3 has 14 residues. The germline CDR1 and CDR2 sequences are LGHDT and YNNKEL (reference sequence). CDR3 loop: CASSLQGWDSPLHF. CDR3 DNA: TGTGCCAGCAGCCTACAGGGTTGGGATTCACCCCTCCACTTT.

J is TRBJ1-2 and V is TRBV11-2; D not resolved. The germline gives CDR1 SGHAT, CDR2 FQNNGV. This CDR3 is 12 amino acids long. V lost 2 bases and J 5 bases, leaving 6 bases between the germline ends. The CDR3 DNA reads TGTGCCAGCAGCTTATCAGGTTATGGCTACACCTTC. Amino acid sequence: CASSLSGYGYTF.

The count of this clone is one. The chain combines TRBV4-2 with TRBJ2-6, with 9 positions matching TRBD2. CDR3 length: 15 residues. The V and J ends lost 4 bases and 3 bases, in that order; junction bases with no gene match: 1. Germline CDR1 is LGHNA and CDR2 is YNFKEQ. CDR3 DNA sequence: TGTGCCAGCAGCCCAGCGGGAGGTGGGGCCAACGTCCTGACTTTC. Translation gives CASSPAGGGANVLTF.

The chain recombines TRBV7-9 with TRBJ2-3; 9 bases line up with TRBD2. CDR3 length: 17 amino acids. Germline values: CDR1 SEHNR, CDR2 FQNEAQ (reference sequence). V was clipped by 5 bases and J by 2 bases; unmatched bases: 11. The CDR3 protein is CASSRPGTSPVTDTQYF. The DNA for the CDR3 is TGTGCCAGCAGCCGTCCCGGGACTAGCCCCGTCACAGATACGCAGTATTTT.

Turning to this clone: Other nucleotide sequences from this sample produce the same CDR3. The chain employs TRBV6-5 and TRBJ2-3, with TRBD2 identical over 11 bases. Germline V gene sequence: CDR1 MNHEY, CDR2 SVGAGI. The CDR3 covers 15 residues. The V segment lost 6 bases and the J segment 1 base; nucleotides outside the gene matches: 3. In nucleotides, the CDR3 is TGTGCCAGCAGCCCGGGACTAGCGGGCACAGATACGCAGTATTTT. It specifies CASSPGLAGTDTQYF.

The chain joins TRBV5-1 to TRBJ2-1; TRBD2 matches at 8 bases. This CDR3 region has 16 residues. The V gene end was trimmed by 4 bases and the J gene end by 3 bases; junction bases not matched to a gene: 9. CDR1 is SGHRS, CDR2 YFSETQ, per germline. The CDR3 DNA follows: TGCGCCAGCAGCAGTGGCGGGGGGAGCGGCTACAATGAGCAGTTCTTC. Translated: CASSSGGGSGYNEQFF.

The gene calls are TRBV5-1 and TRBJ2-1; D unclear. The CDR3 is 14 amino acids. The V gene lost 0 bases and the J gene lost 9 bases, with 13 bases spanning the gap. The V gene's germline CDR1 is SGHRS and CDR2 YFSETQ. The CDR3 DNA reads TGCGCCAGCAGCTTGGGGCTTTCCCCCCCTGAGCAGTTCTTC. This encodes CASSLGLSPPEQFF.

The CDR3 region has the DNA TGCGCCAGCAGCTTTCCTTCTAGCGGGGGCAACTCCTACAATGAGCAGTTCTTC. It yields the protein CASSFPSSGGNSYNEQFF. The rearrangement joins TRBV5-1 to TRBJ2-1; 10 nucleotides match TRBD2. Trimming at V came to 2 bases and at J to 0 bases, leaving 8 bases not matched to a gene. Germline V gene lookup returns CDR1 SGHRS and CDR2 YFSETQ. The CDR3 extends over 18 amino acids.

This rearrangement joins TRBV2 to TRBJ1-4; TRBD1 matches 7 bases. V lost 6 bases and J lost 0; bases outside the gene matches: 4. Germline CDR1 reads SNHLY; CDR2 reads FYNNEI. The CDR3 extends over 15 amino acids. CDR3 residues: CASSVGTATNEKLFF. CDR3 nucleotide sequence: TGTGCCAGCAGCGTGGGGACAGCAACTAATGAAAAACTGTTTTTT.

V and J are TRBV5-1 and TRBJ1-6, with D perhaps matching TRBD1 (5 bases). The V and J ends lost 0 bases and 1 base respectively, with 11 bases between them. Germline CDR1 is SGHRS and CDR2 is YFSETQ. The CDR3 extends over 17 amino acids. In nucleotides, the CDR3 is TGCGCCAGCAGCTTGGGAGACAGCAGGTCCTATAATTCACCCCTCCACTTT. It is translated as CASSLGDSRSYNSPLHF.

The chain has TRBV28 and TRBJ1-1, with 9 nucleotides matching TRBD1. Germline CDR1 and CDR2: MDHEN and SYDVKM. CDR3 length: 15 residues. V was clipped by 6 bases and J by 4 bases; unmatched bases: 9. CDR3 DNA: TGTGCCAGCAGCTTCGACAGGGGGTACGGCACTGAAGCTTTCTTT. Protein: CASSFDRGYGTEAFF.

This chain links TRBV7-8 with TRBJ2-7; 8 bases match TRBD2. CDR3 length: 13 residues. Trimming took 5 bases from V and 7 from J; bases not matched to a gene: 7. Looked up from germline, CDR1 is SGHVS and CDR2 is FQNEAQ. The DNA for the CDR3 is TGTGCCAGCAGCCACCCCACTAGCGGTGAGCAGTACTTC. Encoded protein: CASSHPTSGEQYF.

J is TRBJ1-2 and V is TRBV27; D possibly corresponds to TRBD1 (6 bases). The V end lost 0 bases, the J end lost 7 bases, and 12 bases lay between the germline ends. The germline CDR1 and CDR2 sequences are MNHEY and SMNVEV (reference sequence). CDR3 length: 14 amino acids. In nucleotides, the CDR3 is TGTGCCAGCAGTTTATCACAGGGAACCCTTGGCTACACCTTC. Amino acid sequence: CASSLSQGTLGYTF.

V and J are TRBV5-1 and TRBJ1-3, with D unclear. In germline, CDR1 is SGHRS, CDR2 YFSETQ. Trimming took off 0 bases at V and 0 bases at J, with 10 bases between the two ends. This CDR3 is built from 16 residues. In DNA form, the CDR3 reads TGCGCCAGCAGCTTGGATGCGGACTTCTCTGGAAACACCATATATTTT. This encodes CASSLDADFSGNTIYF. Using reference TRBV5-1 and TRBJ1-3 for the parts outside the CDR3, the full variable domain is KAGVTQTPRYLIKTRGQQVTLSCSPISGHRSVSWYQQTPGQGLQFLFEYFSETQRNKGNFPGRFSGRQFSNSRSEMNVSTLELGDSALYLCASSLDADFSGNTIYFGEGSWLTVV.

The V and J genes are TRBV12-3 or TRBV12-4 and TRBJ2-1; D may be TRBD1 (5 bases). V was trimmed by 1 base and J by 6 bases, leaving 7 bases between them. The CDR3 sequence is 13 residues long. The CDR3 DNA sequence: TGTGCCAGCAGTTTAGGACAGCCCAATGAGCAGTTCTTC. This translates into CASSLGQPNEQFF.

The rearrangement joins TRBV3-1 (or the pseudogene TRBV3-2) to TRBJ2-5, with 9 bases lining up with TRBD2. The CDR3 extends over 16 amino acids. Germline V gene sequence: CDR1 LGHDT, CDR2 YNNKEL (reference sequence). J lost 4 bases, V lost 4 bases, and 10 bases had no gene match. CDR3 region: CASSRQDSGSLETQYF. The CDR3 DNA reads TGTGCCAGCAGCCGCCAAGATAGCGGGAGTTTAGAGACCCAGTACTTC.